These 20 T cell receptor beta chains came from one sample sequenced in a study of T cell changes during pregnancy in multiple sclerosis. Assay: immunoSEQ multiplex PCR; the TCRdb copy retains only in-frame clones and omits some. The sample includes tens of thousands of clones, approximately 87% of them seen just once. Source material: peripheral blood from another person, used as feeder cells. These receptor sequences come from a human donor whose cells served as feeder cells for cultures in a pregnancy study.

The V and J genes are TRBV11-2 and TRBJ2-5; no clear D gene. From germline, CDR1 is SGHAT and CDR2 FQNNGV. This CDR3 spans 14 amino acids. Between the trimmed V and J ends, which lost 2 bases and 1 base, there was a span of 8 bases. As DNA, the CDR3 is TGTGCCAGCAGCTTATCGGCAGGCCAAGAGACCCAGTACTTC. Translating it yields CASSLSAGQETQYF. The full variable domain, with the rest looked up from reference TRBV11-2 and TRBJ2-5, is EAGVAQSPRYKIIEKRQSVAFWCNPISGHATLYWYQQILGQGPKLLIQFQNNGVVDDSQLPKDRFSAERLKGVDSTLKIQPAKLEDSAVYLCASSLSAGQETQYFGPGTRLLVL.

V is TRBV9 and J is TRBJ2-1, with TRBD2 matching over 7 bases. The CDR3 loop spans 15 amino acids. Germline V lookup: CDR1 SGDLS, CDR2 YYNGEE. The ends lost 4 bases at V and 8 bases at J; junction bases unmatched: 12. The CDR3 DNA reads TGTGCCAGCAGCCCCGTAGGGCTAGCGGACGATGAGCAGTTCTTC. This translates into CASSPVGLADDEQFF.

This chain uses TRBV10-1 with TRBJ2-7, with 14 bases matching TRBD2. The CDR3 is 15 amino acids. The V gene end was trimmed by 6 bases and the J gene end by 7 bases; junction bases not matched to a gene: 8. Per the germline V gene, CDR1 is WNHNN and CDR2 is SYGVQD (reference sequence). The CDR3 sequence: CASSRGTSGSGEQYF. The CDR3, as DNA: TGCGCCAGCAGCCGAGGGACTAGCGGGAGTGGGGAGCAGTACTTC.

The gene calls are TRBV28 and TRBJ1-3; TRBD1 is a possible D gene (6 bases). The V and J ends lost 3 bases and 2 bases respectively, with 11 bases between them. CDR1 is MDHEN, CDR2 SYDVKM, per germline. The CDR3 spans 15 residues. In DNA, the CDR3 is TGTGCCAGCAGTTTCCGCAGGGGAACTGGAAACACCATATATTTT. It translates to CASSFRRGTGNTIYF.

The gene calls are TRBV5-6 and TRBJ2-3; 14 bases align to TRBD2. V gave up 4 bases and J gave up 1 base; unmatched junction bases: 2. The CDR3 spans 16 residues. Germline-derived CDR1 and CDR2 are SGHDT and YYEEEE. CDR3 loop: CASSKGLAGGTDTQYF. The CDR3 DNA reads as TGTGCCAGCAGCAAGGGACTAGCGGGAGGCACAGATACGCAGTATTTT.

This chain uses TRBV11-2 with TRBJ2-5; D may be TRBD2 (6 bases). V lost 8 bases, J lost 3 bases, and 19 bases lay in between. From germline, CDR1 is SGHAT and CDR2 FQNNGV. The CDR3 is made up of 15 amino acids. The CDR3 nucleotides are TGTGCCAGCGCTAGCCGGGCGGGCGGGGAAGAGACCCAGTACTTC. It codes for CASASRAGGEETQYF.

CDR3 loop: CASSGRAVSSYNSPLHF. The DNA for the CDR3 is TGTGCCAGCAGCGGGCGGGCAGTCAGCTCCTATAATTCACCCCTCCACTTT. This chain connects TRBV9 to TRBJ1-6; no reliable D call. Germline assignment: CDR1 SGDLS and CDR2 YYNGEE. This CDR3 has 17 residues. V lost 3 bases to trimming and J lost 0 bases, with 13 bases between them. Combining the CDR3 with reference TRBV9 and TRBJ1-6 gives the whole variable domain DSGVTQTPKHLITATGQRVTLRCSPRSGDLSVYWYQQSLDQGLQFLIQYYNGEERAKGNILERFSAQQFPDLHSELNLSSLELGDSALYFCASSGRAVSSYNSPLHFGNGTRLTVT.

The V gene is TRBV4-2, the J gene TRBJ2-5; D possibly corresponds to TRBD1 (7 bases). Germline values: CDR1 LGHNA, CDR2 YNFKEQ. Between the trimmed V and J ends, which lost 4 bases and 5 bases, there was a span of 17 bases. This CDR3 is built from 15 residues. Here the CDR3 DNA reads TGTGCCAGCAGCCCCGACAGGGAGGCTTGGGAGACCCAGTACTTC. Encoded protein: CASSPDREAWETQYF.

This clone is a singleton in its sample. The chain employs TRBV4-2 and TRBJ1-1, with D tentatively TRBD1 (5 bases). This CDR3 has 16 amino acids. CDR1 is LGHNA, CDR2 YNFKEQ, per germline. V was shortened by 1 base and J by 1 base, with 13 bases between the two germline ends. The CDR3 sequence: CASSQGGRGRNTEAFF. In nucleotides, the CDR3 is TGTGCCAGCAGCCAAGGAGGGAGGGGCAGGAACACTGAAGCTTTCTTT.

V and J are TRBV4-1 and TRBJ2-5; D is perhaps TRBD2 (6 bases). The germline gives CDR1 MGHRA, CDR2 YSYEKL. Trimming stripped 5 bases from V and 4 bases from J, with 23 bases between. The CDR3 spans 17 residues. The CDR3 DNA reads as TGCGCCAGCAGCTCCCTGACCGGGACTCCCAGTGGAGAGACCCAGTACTTC. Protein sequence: CASSSLTGTPSGETQYF.

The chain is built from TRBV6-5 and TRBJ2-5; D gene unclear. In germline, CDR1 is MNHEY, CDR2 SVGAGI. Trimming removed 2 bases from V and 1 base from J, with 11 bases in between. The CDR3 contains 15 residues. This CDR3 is CASSYGRNRQETQYF. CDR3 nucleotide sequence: TGTGCCAGCAGTTACGGCAGGAACCGCCAAGAGACCCAGTACTTC.

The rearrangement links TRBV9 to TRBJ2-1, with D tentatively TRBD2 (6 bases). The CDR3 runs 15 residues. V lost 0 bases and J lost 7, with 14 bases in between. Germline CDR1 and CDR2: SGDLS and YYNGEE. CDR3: CASSVDVEGWNEQFF. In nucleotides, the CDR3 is TGTGCCAGCAGCGTAGATGTGGAGGGTTGGAATGAGCAGTTCTTC.

The CDR3 DNA follows: TGTGCCAGCAGGGCTTTTAGACTGTCTCTGAACACTGAAGCTTTCTTT. Encoded protein: CASRAFRLSLNTEAFF. The rearrangement links TRBV2 to TRBJ1-1; no clear D. Between the trimmed V and J ends, which lost 6 bases and 0 bases, there was a span of 17 bases. The CDR3 has 16 amino acids. From germline, CDR1 is SNHLY and CDR2 FYNNEI.

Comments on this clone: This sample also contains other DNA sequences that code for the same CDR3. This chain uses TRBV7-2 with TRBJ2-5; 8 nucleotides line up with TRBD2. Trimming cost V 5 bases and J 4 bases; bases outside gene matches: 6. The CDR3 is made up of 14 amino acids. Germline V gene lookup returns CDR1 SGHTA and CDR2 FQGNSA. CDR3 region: CASSVGTSSETQYF. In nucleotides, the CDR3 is TGTGCCAGCAGCGTCGGGACTAGTTCAGAGACCCAGTACTTC.

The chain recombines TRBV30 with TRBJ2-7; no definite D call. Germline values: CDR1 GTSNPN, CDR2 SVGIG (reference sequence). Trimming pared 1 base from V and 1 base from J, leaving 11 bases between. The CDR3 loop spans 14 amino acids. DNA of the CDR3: TGTGCCTGGAGTGGGTGGGGTGGATCCTACGAGCAGTACTTC. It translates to CAWSGWGGSYEQYF. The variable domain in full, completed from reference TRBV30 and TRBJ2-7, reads SQTIHQWPATLVQPVGSPLSLECTVEGTSNPNLYWYRQAAGRGLQLLFYSVGIGQISSEVPQNLSASRPQDRQFILSSKKLLLSDSGFYLCAWSGWGGSYEQYFGPGTRLTVT.

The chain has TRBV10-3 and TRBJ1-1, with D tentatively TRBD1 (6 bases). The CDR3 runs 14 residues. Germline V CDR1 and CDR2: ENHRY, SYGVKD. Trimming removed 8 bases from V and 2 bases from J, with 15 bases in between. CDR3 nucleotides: TGTGCCATCGGACAGTCAGATTTAAACACTGAAGCTTTCTTT. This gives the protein CAIGQSDLNTEAFF.

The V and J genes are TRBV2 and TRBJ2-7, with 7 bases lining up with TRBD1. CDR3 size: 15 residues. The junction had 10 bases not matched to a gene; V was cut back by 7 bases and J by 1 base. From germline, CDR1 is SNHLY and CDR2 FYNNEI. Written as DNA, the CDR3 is TGTGCCAGCAATCCTGACAGGGAAATTTCCTACGAGCAGTACTTC. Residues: CASNPDREISYEQYF. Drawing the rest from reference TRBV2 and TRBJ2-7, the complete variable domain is EPEVTQTPSHQVTQMGQEVILRCVPISNHLYFYWYRQILGQKVEFLVSFYNNEISEKSEIFDDQFSVERPDGSNFTLKIRSTKLEDSAMYFCASNPDREISYEQYFGPGTRLTVT.

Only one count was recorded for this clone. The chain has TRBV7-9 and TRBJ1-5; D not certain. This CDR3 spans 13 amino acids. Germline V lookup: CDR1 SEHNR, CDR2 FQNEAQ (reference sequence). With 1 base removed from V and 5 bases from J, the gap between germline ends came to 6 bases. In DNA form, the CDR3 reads TGTGCCAGCAGCTTAGATCAGTATCAGCCCCAGCATTTT. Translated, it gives CASSLDQYQPQHF.

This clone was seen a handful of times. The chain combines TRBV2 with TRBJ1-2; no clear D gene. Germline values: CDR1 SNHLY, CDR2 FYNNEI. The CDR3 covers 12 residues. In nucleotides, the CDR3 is TGTGCTGGCACGAGGGAGGAGTATGGCTACACCTTC. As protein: CAGTREEYGYTF. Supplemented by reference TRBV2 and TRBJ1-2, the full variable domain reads EPEVTQTPSHQVTQMGQEVILRCVPISNHLYFYWYRQILGQKVEFLVSFYNNEISEKSEIFDDQFSVERPDGSNFTLKIRSTKLEDSAMYFCAGTREEYGYTFGSGTRLTVV.

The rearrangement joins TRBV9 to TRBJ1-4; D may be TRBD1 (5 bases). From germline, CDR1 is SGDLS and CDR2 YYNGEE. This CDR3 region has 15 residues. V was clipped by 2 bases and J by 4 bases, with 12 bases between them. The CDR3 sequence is CASSVRAGINEKLFF. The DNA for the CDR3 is TGTGCCAGCAGCGTGAGGGCAGGGATTAATGAAAAACTGTTTTTT.